This is a list of T cell receptor beta chains from one sample in a study of shared clonotypes between healthy human individuals. The protocol was immunoSEQ multiplex PCR, while the TCRdb copy is restricted to in-frame clones and leaves out a portion. The sample holds about 320,000 clones, about nine tenths seen once. Sequencing used memory CD8+ T cells sorted from blood. These receptors all stem from a man aged 18 to 29 in good health. CDR3s include the opening cysteine and the closing phenylalanine or tryptophan. A D gene is named only where the DNA matches it firmly. Not every row has a clone size; where given, it reads once, few, many or a size class.

clone size	J gene	CDR3 length	V gene	D gene	CDR3 protein	CDR3 DNA
-	TRBJ2-5	16	TRBV4-1	TRBD2	CASSQGNPRGRETQYF	TGCGCCAGCAGCCAGGGCAACCCGCGGGGGAGAGAGACCCAGTACTTC
few	TRBJ2-7	14	TRBV28	TRBD1	CASSETGTGYEQYF	TGTGCCAGCAGTGAAACCGGGACAGGGTACGAGCAGTACTTC
-	TRBJ1-1	14	TRBV11-2	-	CASSLGSLNTEAFF	TGTGCCAGCAGCTTAGGGTCCCTGAACACTGAAGCTTTCTTT
-	TRBJ1-1	13	TRBV2	TRBD1	CASGTGLNTEAFF	TGTGCCAGCGGGACAGGGTTGAACACTGAAGCTTTCTTT
once	TRBJ1-5	13	TRBV19	-	CAIGAGSNQPQHF	TGTGCCATCGGGGCGGGAAGCAATCAGCCCCAGCATTTT
-	TRBJ1-6	15	TRBV7-8	-	CASSFQGTYNSPLHF	TGTGCCAGCAGCTTTCAGGGAACCTATAATTCACCCCTCCACTTT
-	TRBJ2-2	17	TRBV9	TRBD2	CASSPSLSGANTGELFF	TGTGCCAGCAGCCCTTCACTCAGCGGGGCGAACACCGGGGAGCTGTTTTTT
-	TRBJ2-5	15	TRBV7-9	-	CASSPVGGTKETQYF	TGTGCCAGCAGCCCCGTGGGCGGGACAAAAGAGACCCAGTACTTC
-	TRBJ2-2	17	TRBV11-3	TRBD2	CASSPGVQRGYTGELFF	TGTGCCAGCAGCCCGGGGGTGCAGCGGGGGTACACCGGGGAGCTGTTTTTT
-	TRBJ2-7	18	TRBV4-1	TRBD2	CASSQDPPLTSGVYEQYF	TGCGCCAGCAGCCAAGATCCACCCCTAACTAGCGGGGTCTACGAGCAGTACTTC
once	TRBJ2-5	16	TRBV7-9	TRBD1	CASSEGQGVVQETQYF	TGTGCCAGCAGCGAGGGACAGGGGGTAGTTCAGGAGACCCAGTACTTC
-	TRBJ1-5	14	TRBV10-3	-	CAISEGGPMQPQHF	TGTGCCATCAGTGAGGGAGGGCCAATGCAGCCCCAGCATTTT
-	TRBJ1-2	16	TRBV6-1	-	CASSEYPVKGIGGYTF	TGTGCCAGCAGTGAATATCCGGTGAAGGGAATTGGTGGCTACACCTTC
-	TRBJ1-2	13	TRBV9	-	CASSEGGGGSYTF	TGTGCCAGCAGCGAAGGAGGGGGAGGGAGCTACACCTTC
-	TRBJ2-5	17	TRBV29-1	TRBD2	CSVEDPFRGGTQETQYF	TGCAGCGTTGAAGATCCATTTCGGGGGGGTACCCAAGAGACCCAGTACTTC
many	TRBJ2-3	19	TRBV15	TRBD2	CATSRGPELTSGSTDTQYF	TGTGCCACCAGCAGAGGCCCAGAGTTGACTAGCGGGAGTACAGATACGCAGTATTTT
once	TRBJ2-1	13	TRBV10-2	-	CASSEFGYNEQFF	TGCGCCAGCAGTGAGTTTGGGTACAATGAGCAGTTCTTC
-	TRBJ1-2	15	TRBV29-1	-	CSVPATLDTNYGYTF	TGCAGCGTACCTGCGACACTGGATACTAACTATGGCTACACCTTC
-	TRBJ1-1	18	TRBV4-3	-	CASSQDGIRAVGNTEAFF	TGCGCCAGCAGCCAAGATGGGATCAGGGCGGTAGGGAACACTGAAGCTTTCTTT
-	TRBJ2-2	16	TRBV30	-	CAWSNFYRPNTGELFF	TGTGCCTGGAGTAACTTTTACAGACCGAACACCGGGGAGCTGTTTTTT
once	TRBJ1-1	14	TRBV18	-	CASSSERVGTEAFF	TGTGCCAGCTCCTCCGAGAGGGTTGGGACTGAAGCTTTCTTT
few	TRBJ2-1	15	TRBV2	TRBD1	CASLIRQGAYNEQFF	TGTGCCAGCTTGATCAGACAGGGGGCGTATAATGAGCAGTTCTTC
-	TRBJ2-7	16	TRBV13	-	CASSSALLRGTYEQYF	TGTGCCAGCAGTTCGGCTCTACTACGGGGGACCTACGAGCAGTACTTC
-	TRBJ2-7	16	TRBV9	-	CASSVNPGRGAYEQYF	TGTGCCAGCAGCGTAAATCCGGGACGGGGAGCCTACGAGCAGTACTTC
-	TRBJ2-7	13	TRBV6-1	-	CATWTPLAYEQYF	TGTGCCACTTGGACACCATTAGCCTACGAGCAGTACTTC
-	TRBJ2-1	15	TRBV29-1	-	CSVEDRAGGYNEQFF	TGCAGCGTTGAAGATAGGGCAGGGGGGTACAATGAGCAGTTCTTC
-	TRBJ1-2	14	TRBV7-9	-	CASSPAGQWLGYTF	TGTGCCAGCAGCCCAGCCGGACAGTGGCTGGGCTACACCTTC
-	TRBJ2-5	13	TRBV6-6	-	CASSYPDDETQYF	TGTGCCAGCAGTTACCCGGACGACGAGACCCAGTACTTC
once	TRBJ1-5	19	TRBV30	-	CAWSVRLGGPGGPSQPQHF	TGTGCCTGGAGTGTACGGTTAGGGGGTCCTGGGGGGCCTTCTCAGCCCCAGCATTTT
once	TRBJ2-3	17	TRBV6-1	-	CASSGSPRFGVTDTQYF	TGTGCCAGCAGTGGCTCCCCCAGGTTCGGGGTCACAGATACGCAGTATTTT
-	TRBJ2-3	17	TRBV4-1	-	CASSHRLWARDTDTQYF	TGCGCCAGCAGCCACAGACTTTGGGCGAGAGACACAGATACGCAGTATTTT
once	TRBJ2-7	15	TRBV27	TRBD2	CASSVTSGSTYEQYF	TGTGCCAGCAGTGTGACTAGCGGGTCTACCTACGAGCAGTACTTC
once	TRBJ2-2	16	TRBV9	-	CASSVEVWGDTGELFF	TGTGCCAGCAGCGTAGAGGTCTGGGGAGACACCGGGGAGCTGTTTTTT
-	TRBJ1-3	14	TRBV6-5	-	CASSYREGGNTIYF	TGTGCCAGCAGTTACCGGGAAGGAGGAAACACCATATATTTT
-	TRBJ2-3	15	TRBV28	-	CASSLGPGGADTQYF	TGTGCCAGCAGTCTGGGCCCCGGCGGGGCAGATACGCAGTATTTT
-	TRBJ1-1	14	TRBV5-1	TRBD1	CASSPGQGIHGAFF	TGCGCCAGCAGTCCGGGACAGGGGATACATGGAGCTTTCTTT
-	TRBJ1-5	14	TRBV29-1	TRBD1	CSVEDSLDRGAQHF	TGCAGCGTTGAAGATTCCTTGGACAGGGGGGCCCAGCATTTT
-	TRBJ2-7	16	TRBV12-2	-	CASRFAGTSNFYEQYF	TGTGCAAGTCGCTTTGCCGGGACTAGTAACTTCTACGAGCAGTACTTC
-	TRBJ1-1	16	TRBV9	TRBD1	CASSVDPGGPNTEAFF	TGTGCCAGCAGCGTAGATCCAGGGGGCCCGAACACTGAAGCTTTCTTT
-	TRBJ2-7	15	TRBV5-1	-	CASSLEWTRAYEQYF	TGCGCCAGCAGCTTGGAATGGACACGCGCCTACGAGCAGTACTTC
-	TRBJ1-4	17	TRBV4-1	-	CASSQPILEEEYEKLFF	TGCGCCAGCAGCCAACCAATCCTGGAAGAGGAGTATGAAAAACTGTTTTTT
-	TRBJ2-2	14	TRBV7-9	-	CASSPPLNTGELFF	TGTGCCAGCAGCCCTCCTTTGAACACCGGGGAGCTGTTTTTT
-	TRBJ2-2	18	TRBV5-4	TRBD2	CASSAGLAGGPYTGELFF	TGTGCCAGCAGCGCGGGACTAGCGGGAGGGCCGTACACCGGGGAGCTGTTTTTT
-	TRBJ2-1	17	TRBV6-1	TRBD1	CASSEWYGTGAPNEQFF	TGTGCCAGCAGTGAATGGTACGGGACAGGGGCACCCAATGAGCAGTTCTTC
few	TRBJ2-3	15	TRBV14	-	CASSLRTDSTDTQYF	TGTGCCAGCAGCCTCCGGACAGATAGCACAGATACGCAGTATTTT
-	TRBJ2-1	15	TRBV2	TRBD1	CASMTGAPSYNEQFF	TGTGCCAGCATGACAGGGGCTCCCTCCTACAATGAGCAGTTCTTC
-	TRBJ1-2	12	TRBV12-5	-	CASGSASWSYTF	TGTGCTAGTGGTTCAGCGAGTTGGAGCTACACCTTC
once	TRBJ2-1	15	TRBV5-1	TRBD2	CASSPTAGGLHEQFF	TGCGCCAGCAGCCCGACGGCGGGGGGGCTCCATGAGCAGTTCTTC
-	TRBJ2-1	12	TRBV9	-	CASSVWGNEQFF	TGTGCCAGCAGCGTATGGGGAAATGAGCAGTTCTTC
once	TRBJ2-3	16	TRBV18	TRBD1	CASLNPRDRDTDTQYF	TGTGCCAGCTTGAATCCCAGGGACAGGGATACAGATACGCAGTATTTT
-	TRBJ2-5	17	TRBV5-4	TRBD2	CASSRPAEVAGDETQYF	TGTGCCAGCAGCCGACCGGCGGAGGTAGCGGGTGACGAGACCCAGTACTTC
-	TRBJ2-7	15	TRBV5-1	-	CASSFGGRQLDEQYF	TGCGCCAGCAGCTTTGGGGGACGGCAGCTGGACGAGCAGTACTTC
-	TRBJ1-1	14	TRBV28	-	CASSYFQGSTEAFF	TGTGCCAGCAGTTATTTTCAGGGGAGCACTGAAGCTTTCTTT
-	TRBJ2-1	15	TRBV13	TRBD2	CASSLRLAGSNEQFF	TGTGCCAGCAGCTTAAGGCTAGCGGGGAGCAATGAGCAGTTCTTC